This T cell receptor (beta chain) was captured in a study of CD4 T cells in relation to SARS-CoV-2 and coronaviruses (dated by TCRdb to about 2021). In terms of the full investigation: In the ViraFEST assay, PBMCs were cultured with antigen for about eleven days, after which TCR beta CDR3s were sequenced to identify clonal expansions specific to the antigen. An HIV-1 Nef peptide pool or a culture without peptide was used as the negative reference condition. At the level of individual TCR clonotypes, the study measured memory CD4+ T cell crossreactivity between SARS-CoV-2 spike protein and common cold coronavirus spike proteins. The Adaptive Biotechnologies TCR-sequencing kit was used to sequence samples from a few pre-COVID donors and the naive versus memory experiments, whereas other data were Illumina-based. Shared crossreactive spike epitopes were mapped to their HLA restriction using patient-derived lymphoblastoid cell lines. A different TCR-beta assay, based on Illumina, was used to sequence expansion assays from other donors in the study.

The junction shows trimming of 3 bases on V and 8 bases on J, plus 13 bases between the germline ends. The germline V gene provides CDR1 MDHEN and CDR2 SYDVKM. The CDR3 spans 14 residues, from the cysteine through the phenylalanine. Only the CDR3 region is kept as DNA, spanning 42 bases read in frame from base 1. CD4+ T cells from unexposed donors were collected before the COVID-19 pandemic (2011-2018). After about 10 days of culture, CD4+ T cells were isolated with the EasySep CD4+ T cell isolation kit. Unexposed donor CD4+ T cells were tested for reactivity to SARS-CoV-2 S and N and four common cold coronavirus spike pools, as cell number allowed. PBMCs were cultured at a few million per well in IMDM supplemented with 5% human AB serum and 9 to 10 IU/ml IL-2. Half of the culture medium was replaced with fresh IL-2-containing medium on days 3 and 7. In general, every peptide culture condition was set up in three replicate wells. The leukapheresis product used for the unexposed donors was purchased from a commercial source. Ficoll-Paque PLUS gradient centrifugation was used to isolate PBMCs from either whole blood or leukapheresis product. The PBMCs went either fresh into the expansion assay or into cryopreservation at -140 degrees C. The QIAamp Micro DNA Kit was used to extract genomic DNA from the CD4+ T cells.

On this clone itself: Its antigen has not been determined. No quality values exist for individual bases; no much larger clone is one base distant.

Library method: the immunoSEQ multiplex PCR assay. The original methods were these. During preprocessing, nonproductive sequences were removed, as were CDR3s that did not start with C, did not end with F or W, or were shorter than 7 amino acids. Antigen-specific clonotypes were called with the MANAFEST web app, based on expansion relative to reference and other culture wells. To be counted as positive, a clone had to show significant expansion compared with the reference culture, at an FDR below 0.05, in 2 of 3 replicate wells. For a clone to be considered positive, significant expansion relative to all other tandem wells and an odds ratio above 5 were also required. CDR3 homology was measured as pairwise Levenshtein distance, computed with the stringdist R package after trimming three terminal residues from each end. TCRdb re-hosts the immuneACCESS table, in-frame sequences only. Its copies lack some clones; in the studies checked, an unresolved V gene accounts for under half of them, and the cause for the rest is not known. V, J and clone size are taken as reported in that table, and D and trimming were inferred from the DNA itself. This sample holds 22,000 or so clones; just under 70% were observed only once. The top ten clonotypes cover over 15% of the sample.

Overall study results and their limits: In roughly 70% of donors, memory CD4+ clonotypes turned up that crossrecognized SARS-CoV-2 and at least one common cold coronavirus spike. Small numbers of patients and of tested TCRs limited the study. Significantly weaker SARS-CoV-2-driven expansion was shown by crossreactive clones than by monoreactive clones, consistent with antigenic imprinting. Because the crossreactivity analysis focused on spike protein, crossreactivity against other viral proteins was not assessed. No donor contributed both pre-pandemic and post-infection samples, which limited tracing the source of pre-existing responses.

The sequencing input was CD4+ T cells from PBMCs, cultured in vitro. Recombination linked TRBV28 to TRBJ1-4, with no D gene named confidently. This TCR was sampled from a human donor in good health. The nucleotide sequence is TGTGCCAGCAGTTTGGTAGGAAAAGGGGAAAAACTGTTTTTT. Its protein is CASSLVGKGEKLFF. Where the CDR3 stops, the reference TRBV28 and TRBJ1-4 genes take over; the full variable domain is DVKVTQSSRYLVKRTGEKVFLECVQDMDHENMFWYRQDPGLGLRLIYFSYDVKMKEKGDIPEGYSVSREKKERFSLILESASTNQTSMYLCASSLVGKGEKLFFGSGTQLSVL.